This TCR beta chain was sequenced during a study of a mutant IDH1 vaccine in newly diagnosed glioma. Study-level background: The earlier regimen, radiotherapy, temozolomide, or both, was most often both. Overall study results and limits: Among patients, nearly 95% showed immune responses induced by the vaccine.

Noted time point: week 35, safety follow-up. A single vaccine dose contained 300 ug of mutant IDH1 20-mer peptide, and topical imiquimod was used with it. Trimming at V came to 7 bases and at J to 10 bases, leaving 11 bases not matched to a gene. CDR1 is MNHNS, CDR2 SASEGT, per germline. CDR3 length equals 15 residues. The data were produced by immunoSEQ multiplex PCR, yet TCRdb's version contains in-frame clones alone and is incomplete. The data show some 48,000 clones, approximately 80% seen once. A word on this clone: Its antigen is not known.

This TCR derives from a man aged 35 to 55 with glioma. The chain recombines TRBV6-1 with TRBJ1-6; TRBD1 aligns across 9 bases. This specimen consisted of PBMCs, obtained from a glioma patient whose treatment included an IDH1 peptide vaccine. The CDR3 region is CASKWDRVSDSPLHF. The CDR3, as DNA: TGTGCCAGCAAGTGGGACAGGGTATCGGACTCACCCCTCCACTTT.